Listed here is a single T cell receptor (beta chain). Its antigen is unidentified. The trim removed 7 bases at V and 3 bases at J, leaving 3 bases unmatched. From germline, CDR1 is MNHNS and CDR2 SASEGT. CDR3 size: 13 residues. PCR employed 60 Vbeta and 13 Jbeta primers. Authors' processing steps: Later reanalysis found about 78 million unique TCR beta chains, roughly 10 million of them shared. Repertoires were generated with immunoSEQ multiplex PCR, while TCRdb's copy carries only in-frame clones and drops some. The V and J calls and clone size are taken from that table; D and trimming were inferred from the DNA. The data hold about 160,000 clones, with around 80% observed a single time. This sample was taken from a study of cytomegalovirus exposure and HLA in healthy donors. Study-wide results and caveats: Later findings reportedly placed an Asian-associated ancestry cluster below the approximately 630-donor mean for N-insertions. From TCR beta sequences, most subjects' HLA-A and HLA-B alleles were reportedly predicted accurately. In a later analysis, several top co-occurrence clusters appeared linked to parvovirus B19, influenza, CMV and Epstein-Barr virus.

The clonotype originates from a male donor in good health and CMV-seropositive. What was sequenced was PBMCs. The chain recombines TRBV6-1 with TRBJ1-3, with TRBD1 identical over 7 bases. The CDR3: CASKGANGNTIYF. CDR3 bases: TGTGCCAGCAAGGGGGCGAATGGAAACACCATATATTTT.